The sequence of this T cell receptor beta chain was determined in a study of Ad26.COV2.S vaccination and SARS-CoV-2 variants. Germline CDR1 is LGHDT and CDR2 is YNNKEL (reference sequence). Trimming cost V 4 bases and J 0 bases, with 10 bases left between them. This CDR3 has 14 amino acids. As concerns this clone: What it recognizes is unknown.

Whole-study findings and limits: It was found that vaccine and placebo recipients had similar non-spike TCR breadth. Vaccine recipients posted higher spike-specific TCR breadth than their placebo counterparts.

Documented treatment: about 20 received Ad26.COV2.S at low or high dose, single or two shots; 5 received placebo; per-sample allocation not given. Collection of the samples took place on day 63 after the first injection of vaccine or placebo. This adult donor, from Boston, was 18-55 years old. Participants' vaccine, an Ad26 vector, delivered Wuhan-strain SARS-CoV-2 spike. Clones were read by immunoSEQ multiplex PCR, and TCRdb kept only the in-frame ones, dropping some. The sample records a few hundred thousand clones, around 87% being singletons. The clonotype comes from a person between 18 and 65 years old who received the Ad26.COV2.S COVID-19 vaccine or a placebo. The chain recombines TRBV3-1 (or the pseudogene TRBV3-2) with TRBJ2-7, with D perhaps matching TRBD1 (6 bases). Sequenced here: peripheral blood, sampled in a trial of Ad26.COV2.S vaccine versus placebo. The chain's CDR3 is CASSPTTGSYEQYF. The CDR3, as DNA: TGTGCCAGCAGCCCCACGACAGGCTCCTACGAGCAGTACTTC.